Below are 10 T cell receptor beta chains sequenced from a single sample in a study of blood T cell repertoires in COVID-19. Measured with immunoSEQ multiplex PCR; TCRdb has only the in-frame clones, and not every one. Seen here are 100,000 to 150,000 clones, roughly 83% observed once, and the top ten hold about 18%. Sequenced input: peripheral blood. Receptors originate from a woman older than 75 with acute or convalescent COVID-19.

The chain couples TRBV18 to TRBJ2-7; no firm D call. Germline CDR1 and CDR2: KGHSH and LQKENI. CDR3 length equals 14 residues. Trimming removed 2 bases from V and 4 bases from J, with 12 bases in between. In DNA form, the CDR3 reads TGTGCCAGCTCACCAGAGTTTCTGCGGTACGAGCAGTACTTC. Amino acid sequence: CASSPEFLRYEQYF.

The genes are TRBV19 and TRBJ2-1; D is possibly TRBD2 (6 bases). The CDR3 is made up of 14 amino acids. Germline CDR1 LNHDA, CDR2 SQIVND (reference sequence). Trimming cost V 5 bases and J 6 bases, with 14 bases left between them. The DNA of the CDR3 is TGTGCCAGTAGTCCGCGACTAGTGGGCAATGAGCAGTTCTTC. Protein sequence: CASSPRLVGNEQFF.

The chain couples TRBV19 to TRBJ1-6, with no clear D. Trimming took 5 bases from V and 7 from J, leaving 9 bases between them. The CDR3 runs to 13 residues. Germline lookup yields CDR1 LNHDA and CDR2 SQIVND (reference sequence). In DNA form, the CDR3 reads TGTGCCAGTAGTCGACTCCTAAATTCACCCCTCCACTTT. Translation: CASSRLLNSPLHF.

The rearrangement joins TRBV7-9 to TRBJ2-3; 9 nucleotides align to TRBD1. In germline, CDR1 is SEHNR, CDR2 FQNEAQ (reference sequence). The CDR3 runs 13 residues. The V segment lost 6 bases and the J segment 14 bases; nucleotides outside the gene matches: 12. The chain's CDR3 is CASSMTGGDRGYF. CDR3 DNA sequence: TGTGCCAGCAGTATGACAGGGGGTGACAGGGGGTATTTT. Combining the CDR3 with reference TRBV7-9 and TRBJ2-3 gives the whole variable domain DTGVSQNPRHKITKRGQNVTFRCDPISEHNRLYWYRQTLGQGPEFLTYFQNEAQLEKSRLLSDRFSAERPKGSFSTLEIQRTEQGDSAMYLCASSMTGGDRGYFGPGTRLTVL.

The chain joins TRBV19 to TRBJ1-1, with D uncertain. Germline V CDR1 and CDR2: LNHDA, SQIVND (reference sequence). The CDR3 spans 15 residues. Trimming removed 1 base from V and 3 bases from J, with 12 bases in between. Here the CDR3 DNA reads TGTGCCAGTAGTATAGCTACCCTGCGGCACACTGAAGCTTTCTTT. It encodes CASSIATLRHTEAFF.

The chain employs TRBV6-6 and TRBJ1-1, with D unresolved. The V gene's germline CDR1 is MNHNY and CDR2 SVGAGI (reference sequence). Trimming cost V 5 bases and J 11 bases, with 15 bases left between them. This CDR3 has 12 amino acids. CDR3 coding DNA: TGTGCCAGCAGTCCACAGTGGAACGAGGCTTTCTTT. This encodes CASSPQWNEAFF.

V usage is TRBV11-2 and J usage is TRBJ2-1; TRBD2 matches at 9 bases. This CDR3 has 18 residues. V trimming: 1 base; J trimming: 4 bases; junction bases outside the gene matches: 11. The V gene's germline CDR1 is SGHAT and CDR2 FQNNGV. CDR3 residues: CASSLGIRAGGKYNEQFF. In nucleotides, the CDR3 is TGTGCCAGCAGCTTAGGAATTCGTGCGGGAGGGAAATACAATGAGCAGTTCTTC.

The chain employs TRBV6-2 or TRBV6-3 and TRBJ1-1; D may be TRBD1 (5 bases). The CDR3 length is 15 residues. V was shortened by 2 bases and J by 2 bases, with 12 bases between the two germline ends. Germline assignment: CDR1 MNHEY and CDR2 SVGEGT. The DNA of the CDR3 is TGTGCCAGCAGTTACGCGGGGCAGACAAACACTGAAGCTTTCTTT. Its protein is CASSYAGQTNTEAFF.

The J gene is TRBJ1-2, the V gene TRBV27; 11 bases align to TRBD1. Germline V CDR1 and CDR2: MNHEY, SMNVEV (reference sequence). The CDR3 runs 14 residues. Trimming took 8 bases from V and 8 from J; bases not matched to a gene: 10. CDR3 sequence reads: CASRGQGDPAGYTF. The CDR3 bases are TGTGCCAGCCGGGGACAGGGGGACCCCGCGGGCTACACCTTC.

The CDR3 protein is CARSYRRGSSYNEQFF. For the CDR3, the DNA is TGTGCCAGAAGCTACCGCAGGGGAAGTTCCTACAATGAGCAGTTCTTC. The chain has TRBV5-3 and TRBJ2-1; a weak D match, TRBD1 (6 bases). TRBV5-3 is designated an ORF whose function remains uncertain. The V end was cut by 3 bases, the J end by 1 base, with 14 bases between. The CDR3 is 16 amino acids.